A single sample gave rise to the 13 T cell receptor beta chains below, sequenced in a study of vaccination and CD4 T cells after COVID-19. Treatment described: 10-day PBMC culture with coronavirus spike peptide pools or control peptides (ViraFEST assay). The antigens these receptors bind are not known. Oncomine TCR Beta short-read sequencing was applied to DNA from cultured CD4+ T cells. TCRdb fed the PCR reads into MiXCR, producing one record per CDR3 protein. The sample consists of fewer than 20,000 distinct CDR3 sequences, around 40% of them appearing once. Sequences were obtained from CD4+ T cells from blood, cultured in vitro. The source of these receptors is a human donor who had recovered from COVID-19.

The V call is TRBV6-2 or TRBV6-3, the J call TRBJ1-5; no clear D gene. CDR1 is MNHEY and CDR2 is SVGEGT in the germline V gene. V was cut by 6 bases and J by 7 bases, with 13 bases left in between. This CDR3 contains 13 residues. CDR3 loop: CASRSVGLQPQHF. The CDR3 region has the DNA TGTGCCAGCAGATCAGTCGGTTTGCAGCCCCAGCATTTT.

This clonotype occurred a few times. The rearrangement uses TRBV4-2 and TRBJ1-6; no firm D call. The CDR3 spans 16 residues. Trimming took off 4 bases at V and 0 bases at J, with 10 bases between the two ends. Per germline, CDR1 LGHNA and CDR2 YNFKEQ. The CDR3 coding sequence is TGTGCCAGCAGCCGAGAAATAACCTCCTATAATTCACCCCTCCACTTT. It encodes CASSREITSYNSPLHF.

The chain carries TRBV6-5 and TRBJ1-6; D gene uncertain. The CDR3 spans 12 residues. V was cut by 0 bases and J by 14 bases, with 8 bases left in between. The germline V gene has CDR1 MNHEY and CDR2 SVGAGI. The CDR3: CASSYSRQSLHF. Here the CDR3 DNA reads TGTGCCAGCAGTTACTCACGGCAGTCCCTCCACTTT.

The chain is built from TRBV20-1 and TRBJ1-2; D uncertain. V dropped 3 bases and J dropped 3 bases, with 8 bases sitting between them. CDR1 and CDR2 (germline): DFQATT, SNEGSKA (reference sequence). This CDR3 is 12 amino acids long. CDR3 region: CSASTEYYGYTF. The CDR3 nucleotides read TGCAGTGCTAGTACAGAGTACTATGGCTACACCTTC.

This chain joins TRBV5-1 and TRBJ2-3, with D hard to call. The CDR3 covers 16 residues. Deletions cut 0 bases from V and 2 bases from J, with 13 bases between. Per the germline V gene, CDR1 is SGHRS and CDR2 is YFSETQ. CDR3 sequence: CASSLAVIALTDTQYF. CDR3 in DNA: TGCGCCAGCAGCTTGGCCGTAATAGCCCTCACAGATACGCAGTATTTT. Filled out from reference TRBV5-1 and TRBJ2-3, the complete variable domain reads KAGVTQTPRYLIKTRGQQVTLSCSPISGHRSVSWYQQTPGQGLQFLFEYFSETQRNKGNFPGRFSGRQFSNSRSEMNVSTLELGDSALYLCASSLAVIALTDTQYFGPGTRLTVL.

The rearrangement links TRBV6-1 to TRBJ2-7; perhaps TRBD1 as D (6 bases). The CDR3 consists of 14 residues. Trimming removed 8 bases at V and 0 bases at J, with 14 bases between. The germline CDR1 and CDR2 sequences are MNHNS and SASEGT. The CDR3 nucleotides are TGTGCCAGCGAATTGGACAGCACCTCCTACGAGCAGTACTTC. It translates to CASELDSTSYEQYF.

The V call is TRBV7-2, the J call TRBJ2-6; 9 nucleotides match TRBD2. In germline, CDR1 is SGHTA, CDR2 FQGNSA. CDR3 length equals 18 residues. With V trimmed by 5 bases and J by 0 bases, 8 bases remained unmatched. CDR3 sequence reads: CASSEPSGADSGANVLTF. CDR3 DNA: TGTGCCAGCAGCGAACCTAGCGGGGCGGACTCTGGGGCCAACGTCCTGACTTTC.

The CDR3 bases are TGTGCCAGCAGTTACCCGGACGTCAACGAGCAGTACTTC. Protein: CASSYPDVNEQYF. The chain uses TRBV6-5 and TRBJ2-7, with D unclear. V was shortened by 2 bases and J by 5 bases, with 10 bases between the two germline ends. The CDR3 is made up of 13 amino acids. Germline V gene data show CDR1 as MNHEY and CDR2 as SVGAGI.

This chain connects TRBV20-1 to TRBJ2-7; 8 nucleotides agree with TRBD1. V lost 2 bases and J lost 4; bases outside the gene matches: 10. This CDR3 contains 15 residues. Germline loops: CDR1 DFQATT, CDR2 SNEGSKA (reference sequence). The CDR3 region is CSARRAGTGRYEQYF. The CDR3 DNA reads TGCAGTGCTAGAAGGGCCGGGACAGGCAGGTACGAGCAGTACTTC.

This sequence joins TRBV2 and TRBJ2-7, with 10 bases that match TRBD2. Trimming took 7 bases from V and 2 from J; bases not matched to a gene: 11. Germline CDR1 SNHLY, CDR2 FYNNEI. CDR3 length: 16 residues. CDR3 nucleotide sequence: TGTGCCAGCATCCCTCAGACTAGCGGGTTAACCTACGAGCAGTACTTC. As protein: CASIPQTSGLTYEQYF.

V gene TRBV7-9 combines with J gene TRBJ2-7, with 7 nucleotides matching TRBD2. V trimming: 4 bases; J trimming: 3 bases; junction bases outside the gene matches: 6. The CDR3 is 14 amino acids. Germline V gives CDR1 SEHNR, CDR2 FQNEAQ (reference sequence). The CDR3 loop is CASSWMGGDYEQYF. The CDR3, as DNA: TGTGCCAGCAGCTGGATGGGGGGGGACTACGAGCAGTACTTC.

This clonotype was seen only a few times. J is TRBJ2-5 and V is TRBV7-9; D is unresolved. Trimming cost V 1 base and J 1 base, with 7 bases left between them. CDR3 length: 14 residues. CDR1 is SEHNR, CDR2 FQNEAQ, per germline (reference sequence). CDR3 DNA sequence: TGTGCCAGCAGCTTAGGTTTTTTCCAAGAGACCCAGTACTTC. Protein product: CASSLGFFQETQYF.

This clonotype was found a few times. The chain recombines TRBV12-3 or TRBV12-4 with TRBJ2-3, with 11 bases lining up with TRBD1. The CDR3 consists of 15 residues. V shed 5 bases, J shed 4 bases, and the junction held 5 bases outside the gene matches. For the CDR3, the DNA is TGTGCCAGCAGTCGCGCGGGACAGGGGGCAGATACGCAGTATTTT. Amino acids: CASSRAGQGADTQYF.